One and the same sample provided the 12 T cell receptor beta chains below, sequenced in a study of shared clonotypes between healthy human individuals. Clones were read by immunoSEQ multiplex PCR, and TCRdb kept only the in-frame ones, dropping some. The data show around 690,000 clones, 90% seen once. Input material: memory CD8+ T cells from PBMCs. Subset described: CD45RO+ cells pooled with CCR7-negative TemRA cells. The receptors derive from a man aged 18 to 29 in good health. Some clones in this sample may be carry-over from other donors' samples.

This chain connects TRBV5-4 to TRBJ2-1, with unresolved D. Germline CDR1 is SGHNT and CDR2 is YYREEE (reference sequence). The CDR3 is 13 amino acids. Trimming left V 4 bases short and J 1 base short, with 6 bases between. In nucleotides, the CDR3 is TGTGCCAGCAGCAGCCTATCCTACAATGAGCAGTTCTTC. Translated: CASSSLSYNEQFF.

This chain uses TRBV30 with TRBJ2-7; D ambiguous. This CDR3 has 11 residues. The V gene's germline CDR1 is GTSNPN and CDR2 SVGIG (reference sequence). V was cut by 0 bases and J by 7 bases, with 7 bases left in between. The CDR3 is CAWSVLREQYF. In nucleotides, the CDR3 is TGTGCCTGGAGTGTACTCAGGGAGCAGTACTTC.

The V and J genes are TRBV27 and TRBJ2-5; 11 bases are a match to TRBD2. Matching the DNA end better, TRBJ2-7 makes the J call doubtful. The CDR3 has 15 amino acids. The germline gives CDR1 MNHEY, CDR2 SMNVEV (reference sequence). DNA for the CDR3: TGTGCCAGCAGTCCACGACTAGCGGGATCCTACGAGCAGTACTTC. It yields the protein CASSPRLAGSYEQYF.

About this clone: Other nucleotide sequences in the sample specify the same CDR3. The chain combines TRBV6-5 with TRBJ1-2; TRBD1 matches at 8 bases. Germline loops: CDR1 MNHEY, CDR2 SVGAGI. This CDR3 has 14 residues. Trimming at V came to 0 bases and at J to 4 bases, leaving 1 base not matched to a gene. The CDR3 DNA sequence: TGTGCCAGCAGTTACTCAACAGGGGGCTATGGCTACACCTTC. This encodes CASSYSTGGYGYTF.

The CDR3 region has the DNA TGTGCCAGCAGCCAGAGACTAGCGGGAGCAGATACGCAGTATTTT. Translated: CASSQRLAGADTQYF. The chain employs TRBV4-2 and TRBJ2-3; 12 positions match TRBD2. The length of the CDR3 is 15 residues. V lost 3 bases, J lost 4 bases, and 2 bases stayed unmatched. Germline lookup yields CDR1 LGHNA and CDR2 YNFKEQ.

This sequence joins TRBV11-1 and TRBJ2-3; TRBD2 matches 7 bases. The CDR3 totals 16 residues. CDR1 is SGHAT, CDR2 FQDESV, per germline (reference sequence). J was trimmed by 4 bases and V by 3 bases; bases with no gene match: 10. Here the CDR3 DNA reads TGTGCCAGCAGCTTTCTACGCGGGAGTAATCCAGATACGCAGTATTTT. Encoded protein: CASSFLRGSNPDTQYF.

The chain combines TRBV7-8 with TRBJ2-2; D call uncertain. The CDR3 sequence is 15 residues long. Trimming cost V 4 bases and J 4 bases, with 13 bases left between them. The germline gives CDR1 SGHVS, CDR2 FQNEAQ. The CDR3: CASSWPGWITGELFF. CDR3 DNA sequence: TGTGCCAGCAGCTGGCCCGGGTGGATCACCGGGGAGCTGTTTTTT.

The chain couples TRBV27 to TRBJ2-1; 8 bases align to TRBD1. Losses at the gene ends were 2 bases for V and 5 bases for J; bases not matched to a gene: 5. CDR1 is MNHEY, CDR2 SMNVEV, per germline (reference sequence). CDR3 length: 15 amino acids. The CDR3 DNA reads as TGTGCCAGCAGTTTAGGATTGGACAGGGACAATGAGCAGTTCTTC. Encoded protein: CASSLGLDRDNEQFF.

This clone has ten or more counts. The sample carries other DNA sequences with the same CDR3. The chain joins TRBV5-6 to TRBJ1-1, with a weak D call TRBD1 (5 bases). The CDR3 runs 14 residues. CDR1 is SGHDT, CDR2 YYEEEE, per germline. The CDR3 DNA follows: TGTGCTACCAGGGACCAGGCCATGAACACTGAAGCTTTCTTT. Its protein is CATRDQAMNTEAFF.

This sequence joins TRBV27 and TRBJ2-1, with D perhaps TRBD2 (6 bases). The CDR3 has 15 residues. V was shortened by 2 bases and J by 2 bases, with 10 bases between the two germline ends. Germline values: CDR1 MNHEY, CDR2 SMNVEV (reference sequence). The CDR3 bases are TGTGCCAGCAGTTTAGCGGGATATGCCTACAATGAGCAGTTCTTC. Residues: CASSLAGYAYNEQFF.

V and J are TRBV7-2 and TRBJ2-1; possibly TRBD1 for D (6 bases). The germline gives CDR1 SGHTA, CDR2 FQGNSA. The germline V and J ends were trimmed by 3 bases and 8 bases, with 14 bases remaining between them. There are 14 residues in the CDR3. CDR3 coding DNA: TGTGCCAGCAGCTTCAGGGGATCGGCGGATGAGCAGTTCTTC. Its translation: CASSFRGSADEQFF.

This clone was picked up one time. The J gene is TRBJ2-7, the V gene TRBV13; D perhaps matches TRBD1 (5 bases). The CDR3 contains 13 residues. CDR1 is PRHDT and CDR2 is FYEKMQ in the germline V gene (reference sequence). V lost 5 bases and J lost 1, with 9 bases in between. CDR3 bases: TGTGCCAGCAGCCCCCGACAGTCCTACGAGCAGTACTTC. Its translation is CASSPRQSYEQYF. Variable domain in full (rest from reference TRBV13 and TRBJ2-7): AAGVIQSPRHLIKEKRETATLKCYPIPRHDTVYWYQQGPGQDPQFLISFYEKMQSDKGSIPDRFSAQQFSDYHSELNMSSLELGDSALYFCASSPRQSYEQYFGPGTRLTVT.